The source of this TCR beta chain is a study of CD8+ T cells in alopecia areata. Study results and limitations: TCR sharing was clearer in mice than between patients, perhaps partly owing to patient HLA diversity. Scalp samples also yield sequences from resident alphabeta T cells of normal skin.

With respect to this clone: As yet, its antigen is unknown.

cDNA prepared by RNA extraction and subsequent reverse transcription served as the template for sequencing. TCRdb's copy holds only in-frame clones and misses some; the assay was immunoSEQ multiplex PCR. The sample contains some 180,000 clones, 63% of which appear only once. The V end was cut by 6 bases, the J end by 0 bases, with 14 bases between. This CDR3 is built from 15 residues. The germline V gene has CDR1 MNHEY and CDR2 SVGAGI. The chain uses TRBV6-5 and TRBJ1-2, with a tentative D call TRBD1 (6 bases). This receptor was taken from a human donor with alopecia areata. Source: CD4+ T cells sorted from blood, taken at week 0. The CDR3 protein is CASSDRSQANYGYTF. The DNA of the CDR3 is TGTGCCAGCAGCGACAGGAGTCAAGCTAACTATGGCTACACCTTC.